A single sample is the source of the 29 T cell receptor beta chains below, sequenced in a study of T cell repertoires in cytomegalovirus infection. TCRdb re-derived calls from the reads in MiXCR, one entry per CDR3 protein. The sample has approximately 500,000 distinct CDR3 sequences; 10% to 12% are singletons. The sequencing input was PBMCs. The receptors stem from a human donor in good health (CMV status not recorded). Some clones in this sample may be carry-over from other donors' samples.

The V and J genes are TRBV18 and TRBJ1-1, with D unresolved. The ends were cut back, 0 bases at V and 4 bases at J, with 6 bases in the middle. Germline V gene sequence: CDR1 KGHSH, CDR2 LQKENI. The CDR3 consists of 13 residues. The CDR3 is CASSPPEFTEAFF. Written as DNA, the CDR3 is TGTGCCAGCTCACCACCGGAATTCACTGAAGCTTTCTTT.

In its sample, this clonotype was seen many times. The CDR3 coding sequence is TGTGCCAGCAGCTTAGATCCTACAGGTATCTACAATGAGCAGTTCTTC. Amino acids: CASSLDPTGIYNEQFF. The chain recombines TRBV7-6 with TRBJ2-1; TRBD1 is a possible D gene (5 bases). V was shortened by 1 base and J by 3 bases, with 13 bases between the two germline ends. Germline V gives CDR1 SGHVS, CDR2 FNYEAQ. The CDR3 is made up of 16 amino acids.

The chain joins TRBV6-6 to TRBJ1-1; D not certain. Looked up from germline, CDR1 is MNHNY and CDR2 is SVGAGI (reference sequence). The CDR3 has 15 amino acids. V was trimmed by 8 bases and J by 1 base, leaving 17 bases between them. CDR3 residues: CASSVASTTNTEAFF. The CDR3 bases are TGTGCCAGCTCGGTGGCCAGTACTACGAACACTGAAGCTTTCTTT.

The chain combines TRBV9 with TRBJ2-1; no reliable D call. The length of the CDR3 is 15 residues. V gave up 0 bases and J gave up 4 bases, with 11 bases separating them. CDR1 SGDLS and CDR2 YYNGEE come from the germline V gene. The CDR3 bases are TGTGCCAGCAGCGTAGCAAGCAGAGAATACAATGAGCAGTTCTTC. This encodes CASSVASREYNEQFF.

The V gene is TRBV29-1, the J gene TRBJ1-1; no reliable D call. CDR3 size: 13 residues. Germline V gives CDR1 SQVTM, CDR2 ANQGSEA. V was clipped by 4 bases and J by 8 bases, with 17 bases between them. The CDR3 sequence is CSVVGAYRIEAFF. In DNA form, the CDR3 reads TGCAGCGTTGTAGGAGCCTACCGGATAGAAGCTTTCTTT.

In its sample, this clonotype was seen many times. The J gene is TRBJ2-5, the V gene TRBV2; 8 bases map to TRBD1. V lost 1 base to trimming and J lost 6 bases; unmatched junction nucleotides: 4. Germline-derived CDR1 and CDR2 are SNHLY and FYNNEI. This CDR3 spans 14 amino acids. For the CDR3, the DNA is TGTGCCAGCAGTGAAGAGGCAGGGGGCCAGACCCAGTACTTC. It is translated as CASSEEAGGQTQYF.

This clonotype was found many times. The chain joins TRBV7-6 to TRBJ1-1; D gene uncertain. CDR3 length: 13 amino acids. Per germline, CDR1 SGHVS and CDR2 FNYEAQ. V gave up 7 bases and J gave up 1 base, with 10 bases separating them. The CDR3 DNA reads as TGTGCCAGCAAACTTGGGGAGAACACTGAAGCTTTCTTT. Translated, it gives CASKLGENTEAFF.

Many counts were recorded for this clonotype. This chain connects TRBV29-1 to TRBJ1-1, with D unclear. Germline CDR1 SQVTM, CDR2 ANQGSEA. V lost 2 bases and J lost 0, with 7 bases in between. The CDR3 has 13 amino acids. The CDR3 protein is CSVERTMNTEAFF. CDR3 DNA sequence: TGCAGCGTTGAACGGACCATGAACACTGAAGCTTTCTTT.

This clonotype appeared many times. Written as DNA, the CDR3 is TGTGCCAGCAGCCCTCTGAGAGGACAAGAGACCCAGTACTTC. It specifies CASSPLRGQETQYF. The chain recombines TRBV7-2 with TRBJ2-5; no clear D gene. With 5 bases removed from V and 2 bases from J, the gap between germline ends came to 12 bases. CDR1 SGHTA and CDR2 FQGNSA come from the germline V gene. The CDR3 has 14 amino acids.

This clonotype was seen many times. This chain links TRBV7-8 with TRBJ1-5; D is uncertain. The V gene lost 3 bases and the J gene lost 6 bases, with 9 bases spanning the gap. The CDR3 consists of 13 residues. Germline V gene lookup returns CDR1 SGHVS and CDR2 FQNEAQ. The CDR3 coding sequence is TGTGCCAGCAGCTTGGATAGAGTTCAGCCCCAGCATTTT. It encodes CASSLDRVQPQHF.

This clonotype has ten or more counts. The chain employs TRBV7-3 and TRBJ2-7, with 9 bases lining up with TRBD2. Looked up from germline, CDR1 is SGHTA and CDR2 is FQGTGA. The CDR3 runs 15 residues. J lost 4 bases, V lost 2 bases, and 6 bases had no gene match. CDR3 amino acids: CASSLGTSSGYEQYF. DNA for the CDR3: TGTGCCAGCAGCTTAGGGACTAGCTCGGGTTACGAGCAGTACTTC.

This clonotype showed up just a few times. This sequence joins TRBV7-9 and TRBJ1-4, with TRBD1 matching 8 bases. This CDR3 is 15 amino acids long. Germline-derived CDR1 and CDR2 are SEHNR and FQNEAQ (reference sequence). The junction had 10 bases not matched to a gene; V was cut back by 5 bases and J by 8 bases. DNA of the CDR3: TGTGCCAGCAGCCCGAGGGACAGGAGTGGCGAAAAACTGTTTTTT. Encoded protein: CASSPRDRSGEKLFF. The entire variable domain, with the rest obtained from reference TRBV7-9 and TRBJ1-4, is as follows: DTGVSQNPRHKITKRGQNVTFRCDPISEHNRLYWYRQTLGQGPEFLTYFQNEAQLEKSRLLSDRFSAERPKGSFSTLEIQRTEQGDSAMYLCASSPRDRSGEKLFFGSGTQLSVL.

This clonotype showed up many times. The chain uses TRBV5-1 and TRBJ1-2; D unclear. Germline assignment: CDR1 SGHRS and CDR2 YFSETQ. V was cut by 0 bases and J by 3 bases, with 12 bases left in between. This CDR3 has 15 amino acids. CDR3 residues: CASSLAPDGDYGYTF. The DNA for the CDR3 is TGCGCCAGCAGCTTGGCGCCAGATGGGGACTATGGCTACACCTTC.

This clonotype has a count of ten or more. This chain uses TRBV5-4 with TRBJ1-1; no clear D. The V and J ends lost 0 bases and 1 base respectively, with 10 bases between them. Germline lookup yields CDR1 SGHNT and CDR2 YYREEE (reference sequence). The CDR3 totals 15 residues. For the CDR3, the DNA is TGTGCCAGCAGCTTGGCCAGCGCGGGGAACACTGAAGCTTTCTTT. This translates into CASSLASAGNTEAFF.

This clonotype was recorded many times. The rearrangement joins TRBV6-5 to TRBJ2-2, with D hard to call. Trimming cost V 5 bases and J 5 bases, with 6 bases left between them. The CDR3 runs to 12 residues. The germline gives CDR1 MNHEY, CDR2 SVGAGI. The CDR3 sequence: CASSRRTGELFF. CDR3 bases: TGTGCCAGCAGTAGACGTACCGGGGAGCTGTTTTTT.

CDR3 residues: CASSLWEGIMNTEAFF. The CDR3, as DNA: TGTGCCAGCAGTCTTTGGGAGGGTATCATGAACACTGAAGCTTTCTTT. This chain links TRBV11-2 with TRBJ1-1; no clear D. This CDR3 has 16 residues. V lost 6 bases, J lost 0 bases, and 17 bases lay in between. Looked up from germline, CDR1 is SGHAT and CDR2 is FQNNGV.

This clonotype has just a few counts. J is TRBJ2-1 and V is TRBV6-6, with 10 bases matching TRBD2. CDR3 length: 16 amino acids. The V gene end was trimmed by 5 bases and the J gene end by 9 bases; junction bases not matched to a gene: 13. CDR1 and CDR2 from the germline V gene are MNHNY and SVGAGI (reference sequence). CDR3 nucleotide sequence: TGTGCCAGCAGTACCCCGGCTAGCGGGAGAGGGGGTGAGCAGTTCTTC. This codes for CASSTPASGRGGEQFF.

The sample holds a few counts of this clonotype. The genes are TRBV30 and TRBJ2-7, with 9 bases matching TRBD2. Losses at the gene ends were 3 bases for V and 5 bases for J; bases not matched to a gene: 8. Germline V gene lookup returns CDR1 GTSNPN and CDR2 SVGIG (reference sequence). The CDR3 is 14 residues long. The CDR3 bases are TGTGCCTGGAGACGTAGCGGGAGTAGCGACGAGCAGTACTTC. Translating gives CAWRRSGSSDEQYF.

The DNA for the CDR3 is TGTGCCATCAACCCTAGTTTTAGCACTGAAGCTTTCTTT. Encoded protein: CAINPSFSTEAFF. V is TRBV10-3 and J is TRBJ1-1; D is uncertain. The length of the CDR3 is 13 residues. V lost 7 bases to trimming and J lost 4 bases, with 13 bases between them. The germline V gene has CDR1 ENHRY and CDR2 SYGVKD.

This clonotype came up many times. V usage is TRBV18 and J usage is TRBJ2-7; 7 bases fit TRBD2. This CDR3 spans 15 amino acids. With V trimmed by 2 bases and J by 2 bases, 6 bases remained unmatched. Looked up from germline, CDR1 is KGHSH and CDR2 is LQKENI. CDR3 in amino acids: CASSPASSGTYEQYF. In DNA, the CDR3 is TGTGCCAGCTCACCAGCGTCTAGCGGTACCTACGAGCAGTACTTC.

This clonotype came up many times. V is TRBV7-2 and J is TRBJ2-7; 10 positions agree with TRBD2. There are 14 residues in the CDR3. In germline, CDR1 is SGHTA, CDR2 FQGNSA. Germline trimming cut 6 bases from V and 5 bases from J; bases unmatched to any gene: 7. The CDR3 loop reads CASRILAGKDEQYF. CDR3 DNA sequence: TGTGCCAGCAGAATACTAGCGGGAAAGGACGAGCAGTACTTC.

This clonotype was recorded a few times. The rearrangement uses TRBV18 and TRBJ2-1; the D gene is possibly TRBD1 (6 bases). Per germline, CDR1 KGHSH and CDR2 LQKENI. This CDR3 is built from 16 residues. V was shortened by 2 bases and J by 0 bases, with 11 bases between the two germline ends. The CDR3 loop is CASSPSTGYSYNEQFF. CDR3 nucleotides: TGTGCCAGCTCACCATCGACAGGCTACTCCTACAATGAGCAGTTCTTC.

This clonotype was counted many times. This chain connects TRBV27 to TRBJ2-5; TRBD1 matches at 8 bases. This CDR3 is built from 15 residues. Germline V gene sequence: CDR1 MNHEY, CDR2 SMNVEV (reference sequence). Germline trimming cut 1 base from V and 4 bases from J; bases unmatched to any gene: 5. Here the CDR3 DNA reads TGTGCCAGCAGTTTATTGCCCAGGGGGCGAGAGACCCAGTACTTC. It yields the protein CASSLLPRGRETQYF.

This clonotype was counted ten times or more. The rearrangement uses TRBV7-2 and TRBJ2-1, with 8 bases aligning to TRBD2. CDR1 is SGHTA and CDR2 is FQGNSA in the germline V gene. V was clipped by 5 bases and J by 6 bases; unmatched bases: 9. The CDR3 consists of 15 residues. The CDR3 loop reads CASSLPLGGANEQFF. DNA for the CDR3: TGTGCCAGCAGCCTCCCCCTCGGGGGGGCCAATGAGCAGTTCTTC.

This clonotype was recorded at least ten times. The chain's CDR3 is CASSRWGKDSNQPQHF. In nucleotides, the CDR3 is TGTGCCAGTAGTAGATGGGGAAAGGATAGCAATCAGCCCCAGCATTTT. The chain is built from TRBV19 and TRBJ1-5; D gene uncertain. V lost 4 bases and J 0 bases, leaving 13 bases between the germline ends. The CDR3 is made up of 16 amino acids. CDR1 is LNHDA and CDR2 is SQIVND in the germline V gene (reference sequence).

This clonotype was detected only a few times. V gene TRBV9 combines with J gene TRBJ1-1; D not resolved. V was cut by 3 bases and J by 3 bases, with 12 bases left in between. This CDR3 has 14 amino acids. The germline CDR1 and CDR2 sequences are SGDLS and YYNGEE. DNA for the CDR3: TGTGCCAGCAGCGCGGACGGAAGGGACACTGAAGCTTTCTTT. Its protein is CASSADGRDTEAFF.

The sample holds a few counts of this clonotype. The chain joins TRBV28 to TRBJ2-2; TRBD1 aligns across 8 bases. The CDR3 runs 18 residues. CDR1 MDHEN and CDR2 SYDVKM come from the germline V gene. The CDR3 DNA reads as TGTGCTTGGAGCCGGGACAGGTCACGAAGTACGAACACCGGGGAGCTGTTTTTT. Amino acid sequence: CAWSRDRSRSTNTGELFF.

This clonotype has a count of ten or more. This chain links TRBV28 with TRBJ1-2; D not resolved. This CDR3 has 12 amino acids. CDR1 and CDR2 from the germline V gene are MDHEN and SYDVKM. Trimming removed 5 bases from V and 6 bases from J, with 10 bases in between. The CDR3 DNA reads TGTGCCAGCAGTCTTCTCAAGGATGGCTACACCTTC. Translation: CASSLLKDGYTF.

V and J are TRBV19 and TRBJ1-4; 8 bases map to TRBD1. Germline trimming cut 2 bases from V and 7 bases from J; bases unmatched to any gene: 3. This CDR3 is built from 14 residues. Germline lookup yields CDR1 LNHDA and CDR2 SQIVND (reference sequence). For the CDR3, the DNA is TGTGCCAGTAGTATAAGGACAGGGCGTGAAAAACTGTTTTTT. Protein product: CASSIRTGREKLFF.